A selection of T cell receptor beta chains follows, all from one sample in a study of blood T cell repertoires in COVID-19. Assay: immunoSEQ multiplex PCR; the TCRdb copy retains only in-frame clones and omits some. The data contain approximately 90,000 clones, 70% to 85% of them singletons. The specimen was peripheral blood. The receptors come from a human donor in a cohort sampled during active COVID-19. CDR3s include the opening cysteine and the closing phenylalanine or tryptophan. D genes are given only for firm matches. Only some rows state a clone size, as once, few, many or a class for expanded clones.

cdr3_aa: CASSETGSEQYF
cdr3_nt: TGTGCCAGCAGTGAAACAGGGAGCGAGCAGTACTTC
d_call: -
j_call: TRBJ2-7
cdr3_length: 12
v_call: TRBV25-1
clone_size: -

cdr3_aa: CATLLNRGLAGHLGNEQFF
cdr3_nt: TGTGCCACCCTCCTCAACCGAGGACTAGCGGGGCACTTGGGGAATGAGCAGTTCTTC
d_call: TRBD2
j_call: TRBJ2-1
cdr3_length: 19
v_call: TRBV10-3
clone_size: -

cdr3_aa: CASSPAYEQYF
cdr3_nt: TGTGCCAGCAGTCCCGCCTACGAGCAGTACTTC
d_call: -
j_call: TRBJ2-7
cdr3_length: 11
v_call: TRBV6-2/TRBV6-3
clone_size: -

cdr3_aa: CASYTSWRTDTQYF
cdr3_nt: TGTGCCAGTTATACTTCGTGGAGAACAGATACGCAGTATTTT
d_call: -
j_call: TRBJ2-3
cdr3_length: 14
v_call: TRBV6-5
clone_size: -

cdr3_aa: CASSLDAGTREKLFF
cdr3_nt: TGTGCCAGCAGCTTAGATGCGGGGACCAGGGAAAAACTGTTTTTT
d_call: -
j_call: TRBJ1-4
cdr3_length: 15
v_call: TRBV7-2
clone_size: once

cdr3_aa: CASSLTGYPSGYTF
cdr3_nt: TGTGCCAGCAGTTTGACAGGGTACCCGTCTGGCTACACCTTC
d_call: TRBD1
j_call: TRBJ1-2
cdr3_length: 14
v_call: TRBV28
clone_size: once

cdr3_aa: CASSQGGLSYNEQFF
cdr3_nt: TGCGCCAGCAGCCAAGGGGGACTTTCTTACAATGAGCAGTTCTTC
d_call: -
j_call: TRBJ2-1
cdr3_length: 15
v_call: TRBV4-1
clone_size: -

cdr3_aa: CASSEMATTNTEAFF
cdr3_nt: TGTGCCAGCAGTGAAATGGCCACAACGAACACTGAAGCTTTCTTT
d_call: -
j_call: TRBJ1-1
cdr3_length: 15
v_call: TRBV6-1
clone_size: many

cdr3_aa: CASTRTGGRQPQHF
cdr3_nt: TGTGCCAGCACCCGAACGGGGGGGAGGCAGCCCCAGCATTTT
d_call: -
j_call: TRBJ1-5
cdr3_length: 14
v_call: TRBV6-5
clone_size: -

cdr3_aa: CASSLIPDSVNTEAFF
cdr3_nt: TGTGCCAGCAGTTTAATTCCGGACTCTGTGAACACTGAAGCTTTCTTT
d_call: -
j_call: TRBJ1-1
cdr3_length: 16
v_call: TRBV27
clone_size: -

cdr3_aa: CASSPPRLAQANTGELFF
cdr3_nt: TGTGCCAGCAGTCCACCCCGACTAGCTCAAGCGAACACCGGGGAGCTGTTTTTT
d_call: TRBD2
j_call: TRBJ2-2
cdr3_length: 18
v_call: TRBV6-6
clone_size: once

cdr3_aa: CASSSSVTGLGYTF
cdr3_nt: TGTGCCAGCAGTTCTAGCGTTACGGGACTTGGCTACACCTTC
d_call: -
j_call: TRBJ1-2
cdr3_length: 14
v_call: TRBV27
clone_size: -

cdr3_aa: CASSLKSAGFTDTQYF
cdr3_nt: TGTGCCAGCAGTTTGAAGTCCGCGGGGTTCACAGATACGCAGTATTTT
d_call: -
j_call: TRBJ2-3
cdr3_length: 16
v_call: TRBV27
clone_size: -

cdr3_aa: CASSYLPGVESLRDTQYF
cdr3_nt: TGTGCCAGCAGCTACTTACCGGGGGTGGAATCTTTAAGGGATACGCAGTATTTT
d_call: -
j_call: TRBJ2-3
cdr3_length: 18
v_call: TRBV7-9
clone_size: -

cdr3_aa: CASSLFSQRELGEQFF
cdr3_nt: TGTGCCAGCAGCTTATTCTCCCAGCGGGAGCTGGGTGAGCAGTTCTTC
d_call: TRBD2
j_call: TRBJ2-1
cdr3_length: 16
v_call: TRBV7-3
clone_size: -

cdr3_aa: CASSHTDRGFDGYTF
cdr3_nt: TGTGCCAGCAGCCATACGGACAGGGGATTTGATGGCTACACCTTC
d_call: TRBD1
j_call: TRBJ1-2
cdr3_length: 15
v_call: TRBV4-2
clone_size: -

cdr3_aa: CASSALLYGYTF
cdr3_nt: TGTGCCAGCAGTGCCCTTCTCTATGGCTACACCTTC
d_call: -
j_call: TRBJ1-2
cdr3_length: 12
v_call: TRBV2
clone_size: -

cdr3_aa: CASSNTFLRTSGSILNEQFF
cdr3_nt: TGTGCCAGCAGCAATACCTTCCTTCGGACTAGCGGGAGTATACTCAATGAGCAGTTCTTC
d_call: -
j_call: TRBJ2-1
cdr3_length: 20
v_call: TRBV21-1
clone_size: -

cdr3_aa: CASRALVTYNEQFF
cdr3_nt: TGTGCCAGCAGAGCCCTGGTAACTTACAATGAGCAGTTCTTC
d_call: -
j_call: TRBJ2-1
cdr3_length: 14
v_call: TRBV7-9
clone_size: once

cdr3_aa: CASGGVDTQYF
cdr3_nt: TGTGCCAGCGGGGGGGTGGATACGCAGTATTTT
d_call: TRBD2
j_call: TRBJ2-3
cdr3_length: 11
v_call: TRBV2
clone_size: -

cdr3_aa: CATSRDFAAGGIDGYTF
cdr3_nt: TGTGCCACCAGCAGAGATTTCGCGGCAGGGGGCATTGATGGCTACACCTTC
d_call: TRBD1
j_call: TRBJ1-2
cdr3_length: 17
v_call: TRBV15
clone_size: -

cdr3_aa: CASSAYNQPQHF
cdr3_nt: TGTGCCAGTAGTGCCTACAATCAGCCCCAGCATTTT
d_call: -
j_call: TRBJ1-5
cdr3_length: 12
v_call: TRBV19
clone_size: -

cdr3_aa: CASRRDASSDNEQFF
cdr3_nt: TGTGCCAGCCGGAGGGACGCCAGCTCGGACAATGAGCAGTTCTTC
d_call: -
j_call: TRBJ2-1
cdr3_length: 15
v_call: TRBV6-5
clone_size: -

cdr3_aa: CASSPTGGYEAFF
cdr3_nt: TGTGCCAGCAGCCCGACAGGGGGATATGAAGCTTTCTTT
d_call: TRBD1
j_call: TRBJ1-1
cdr3_length: 13
v_call: TRBV4-2
clone_size: -